Listed below are T cell receptor beta chains from one sample, sequenced in a study of blood T cells in healthy people across ages. One entry per CDR3 protein, called by TCRdb with MiXCR from the 5' RACE reads. The sample has approximately 580,000 distinct CDR3 sequences, around 24% seen once. The data were also submitted as part of a second study, on T cells of mothers and their children.

The sample was blood. The receptors originated from a boy aged 5-17 years in good health. Both conserved end residues are part of each CDR3. Each record gives: CDR3 protein, V gene, J gene, D gene. A D gene is named only where the DNA matches it firmly.

CDR3aa: CASSQKGGTNEKLFF
v_gene: TRBV14
j_gene: TRBJ1-4
d_gene: .

CDR3aa: CASSQGTNGWYEQFF
v_gene: TRBV4-3
j_gene: TRBJ2-1
d_gene: TRBD2

CDR3aa: CASSLSTRDFNTDTQYF
v_gene: TRBV4-3
j_gene: TRBJ2-3
d_gene: .

CDR3aa: CASSQVSRMGRRFWNIQYF
v_gene: TRBV4-2
j_gene: TRBJ2-4
d_gene: .

CDR3aa: CASGQHEETQYF
v_gene: TRBV10-3
j_gene: TRBJ2-5
d_gene: TRBD1

CDR3aa: CSTYGQGKSNQPQHF
v_gene: TRBV20-1
j_gene: TRBJ1-5
d_gene: TRBD1

CDR3aa: CASRETSGGESSYNEQFF
v_gene: TRBV3-1
j_gene: TRBJ2-1
d_gene: TRBD2

CDR3aa: CASRSAAGLGTGELFF
v_gene: TRBV28
j_gene: TRBJ2-2
d_gene: .

CDR3aa: CSAGDSSNQPQHF
v_gene: TRBV20-1
j_gene: TRBJ1-5
d_gene: TRBD1

CDR3aa: CASSLGRGRSHEQYF
v_gene: TRBV12-3/TRBV12-4
j_gene: TRBJ2-7
d_gene: TRBD2

CDR3aa: CASSYRRTAYHQETQYF
v_gene: TRBV6-5
j_gene: TRBJ2-5
d_gene: .

CDR3aa: CASSLTQGGYNEQFF
v_gene: TRBV7-8
j_gene: .
d_gene: .

CDR3aa: CASSRRDRAKNIQYF
v_gene: TRBV6-6
j_gene: TRBJ2-4
d_gene: TRBD1

CDR3aa: CASSSRKDRIQETQYF
v_gene: TRBV7-2
j_gene: TRBJ2-5
d_gene: TRBD1

CDR3aa: CASRMTGPYEQYF
v_gene: TRBV12-3/TRBV12-4
j_gene: .
d_gene: TRBD1

CDR3aa: CASSYSSQQETQYF
v_gene: TRBV6-2/TRBV6-3
j_gene: TRBJ2-5
d_gene: .

CDR3aa: CASSLDSKLGTQYF
v_gene: TRBV12-3/TRBV12-4
j_gene: TRBJ2-5
d_gene: .

CDR3aa: CASSQAGAGGNNEQFF
v_gene: TRBV3-1
j_gene: TRBJ2-1
d_gene: TRBD2

CDR3aa: CASSLLISKEKLFF
v_gene: TRBV7-8
j_gene: TRBJ1-4
d_gene: .

CDR3aa: CASSLGTSGRGNYNEQFF
v_gene: TRBV7-9
j_gene: TRBJ2-1
d_gene: TRBD2

CDR3aa: CARAGENTEAFF
v_gene: TRBV5-8
j_gene: TRBJ1-1
d_gene: .

CDR3aa: CATSTKGLADNTGELFF
v_gene: TRBV15
j_gene: TRBJ2-2
d_gene: TRBD2

CDR3aa: CATSRGIGISGANVLTF
v_gene: TRBV15
j_gene: TRBJ2-6
d_gene: .

CDR3aa: CSAKIVNTEAFF
v_gene: TRBV20-1
j_gene: TRBJ1-1
d_gene: .